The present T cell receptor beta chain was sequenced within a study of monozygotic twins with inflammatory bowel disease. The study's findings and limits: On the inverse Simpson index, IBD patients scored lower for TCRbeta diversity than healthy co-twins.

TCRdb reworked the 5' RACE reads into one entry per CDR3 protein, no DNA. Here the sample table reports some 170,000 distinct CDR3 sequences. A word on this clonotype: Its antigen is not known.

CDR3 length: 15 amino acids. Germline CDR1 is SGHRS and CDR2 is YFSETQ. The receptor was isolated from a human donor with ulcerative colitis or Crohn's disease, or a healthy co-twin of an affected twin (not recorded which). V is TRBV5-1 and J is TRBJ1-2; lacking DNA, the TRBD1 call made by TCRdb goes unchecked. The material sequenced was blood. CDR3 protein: CASSLGQGDLGGYTF.